This T cell receptor beta chain was captured by sequencing in a study of T cells expressing NK-cell markers. Study-level information: Investigators obtained TCR beta repertoires from sorted CD3+CD56+NKG2C+, CD3+CD56+NKG2C- and CD3+CD56-NKG2C+ T cells. Broader study findings: The share of CD8+ T cells held by dominant NKG2C+ clonotypes was about 1.0-7.5% in about six donors.

5'RACE template switching with UMIs generated TCR beta cDNA. TCRdb reprocessed the 5' RACE reads, with one entry per CDR3 protein and no DNA. This sample's table has 160,000 or so distinct CDR3 sequences. On this clonotype itself: Its cognate antigen is unknown.

The CDR3 totals 14 residues. CDR1 and CDR2 from the germline V gene are MGHDK and SYGVNS. The chain recombines TRBV25-1 with TRBJ2-5; TCRdb's D call, TRBD1, is unchecked because there is no DNA. Sequencing used blood T cells: a sorted CD56 or NKG2C T cell subset, CD4+ or CD8+ T cells, or bulk PBMC T cells (not recorded which). This sequence originates from a woman between 18 and 70 years old in good health. CDR3 loop: CASSERGRRETQYF.